Listed here are 18 T cell receptor beta chains from one sample, sequenced in a study of CD4 T cells in relation to SARS-CoV-2 and coronaviruses. These TCRs are of unknown antigen specificity. TCRdb's table, derived via immunoSEQ multiplex PCR, lists solely in-frame clones and lacks some. The table has over 15,000 clones, 70% to 80% seen once. The unexposed donors gave CD4+ T cells in about 2011-2019, prior to COVID-19. After about 10 days of culture, CD4+ T cells were isolated. Sequencing was carried out using CD4+ T cells from PBMCs, cultured in vitro. The receptors stem from a human donor in good health.

This chain uses TRBV9 with TRBJ2-5, with 15 bases matching TRBD2. V was pared by 3 bases and J by 5 bases, with 11 bases of the junction left unmatched. Germline V CDR1 and CDR2: SGDLS, YYNGEE. The CDR3 runs 18 residues. The chain's CDR3 is CASSERTSGRATGETQYF. Here the CDR3 DNA reads TGTGCCAGCAGCGAGAGGACTAGCGGGAGGGCCACGGGGGAGACCCAGTACTTC.

This clone was observed a single time. J is TRBJ1-1 and V is TRBV6-5, with TRBD1 matching 7 bases. Germline V gene lookup returns CDR1 MNHEY and CDR2 SVGAGI. The ends lost 6 bases at V and 5 bases at J; junction bases unmatched: 9. The CDR3 sequence is 14 residues long. CDR3 nucleotides: TGTGCCAGCAGACCGTCAGGGGGTGGGACTGAAGCTTTCTTT. Its protein is CASRPSGGGTEAFF.

The CDR3 sequence is CASSVDPPLSAIGFRDTQYF. Written as DNA, the CDR3 is TGTGCCAGCAGCGTAGACCCTCCTCTAAGCGCGATAGGGTTCAGGGATACGCAGTATTTT. This chain uses TRBV9 with TRBJ2-3; D unresolved. Trimming cost V 0 bases and J 6 bases, with 29 bases left between them. In germline, CDR1 is SGDLS, CDR2 YYNGEE. The CDR3 covers 20 residues.

The chain links TRBV7-9 to TRBJ1-2, with 8 bases aligning to TRBD1. V gave up 0 bases and J gave up 8 bases; unmatched junction bases: 8. This CDR3 has 15 amino acids. The germline V gene encodes CDR1 SEHNR and CDR2 FQNEAQ (reference sequence). In DNA, the CDR3 is TGTGCCAGCAGCTTAGCAACAGGGGGAAGTAGCGGCTACACCTTC. Its translation: CASSLATGGSSGYTF.

The chain employs TRBV25-1 and TRBJ1-1; 8 positions match TRBD1. CDR1 and CDR2 from the germline V gene are MGHDK and SYGVNS. The CDR3 loop spans 14 amino acids. V was pared by 2 bases and J by 4 bases, with 3 bases of the junction left unmatched. DNA for the CDR3: TGTGCCAGCAGTGAAACGGGACAGGTCACTGAAGCTTTCTTT. This translates into CASSETGQVTEAFF.

The chain is built from TRBV25-1 and TRBJ2-3; D is possibly TRBD2 (6 bases). This CDR3 spans 14 amino acids. Germline assignment: CDR1 MGHDK and CDR2 SYGVNS. V lost 2 bases and J 4 bases, leaving 10 bases between the germline ends. CDR3 DNA: TGTGCCAGCAGTGAAGCGGGGTCGGCAGATACGCAGTATTTT. This gives the protein CASSEAGSADTQYF.

The chain employs TRBV5-1 and TRBJ1-2; tentative D call: TRBD1 (6 bases). This CDR3 has 13 residues. Germline assignment: CDR1 SGHRS and CDR2 YFSETQ. V lost 4 bases, J lost 6 bases, and 13 bases lay in between. The CDR3 reads CASSPTGRDGYTF. CDR3 nucleotide sequence: TGCGCCAGCAGCCCTACAGGGAGGGATGGCTACACCTTC.

This clone was recorded only once. The rearrangement links TRBV7-7 to TRBJ2-3, with 13 bases that match TRBD2. Trimming cost V 5 bases and J 5 bases; bases outside gene matches: 7. This CDR3 comprises 16 residues. Germline assignment: CDR1 SSHAT and CDR2 FNYEAQ (reference sequence). CDR3: CASSQGLAGLEDTQYF. As DNA, the CDR3 is TGTGCCAGCAGCCAGGGACTAGCGGGACTGGAAGATACGCAGTATTTT. The full variable domain, in which reference TRBV7-7 and TRBJ2-3 provide the parts outside the CDR3, is GAGVSQSPRYKVTKRGQDVTLRCDPISSHATLYWYQQALGQGPEFLTYFNYEAQPDKSGLPSDRFSAERPEGSISTLTIQRTEQRDSAMYRCASSQGLAGLEDTQYFGPGTRLTVL.

The J gene is TRBJ1-5, the V gene TRBV14; no firm D call. The CDR3 spans 12 residues. Trimming took 4 bases from V and 9 from J, leaving 10 bases between them. Germline CDR1 SGHDN, CDR2 FVKESK. CDR3: CASSREGGPQHF. CDR3 nucleotides: TGTGCCAGCAGCCGTGAGGGCGGGCCCCAGCATTTT.

The chain uses TRBV24-1 and TRBJ2-1, with 13 bases that match TRBD2. V lost 3 bases to trimming and J lost 10 bases; unmatched junction nucleotides: 8. There are 16 residues in the CDR3. The V gene's germline CDR1 is KGHDR and CDR2 SFDVKD. CDR3 in amino acids: CATSDRTSGRISEQFF. In nucleotides, the CDR3 is TGTGCCACCAGTGATAGGACTAGCGGGAGAATAAGCGAGCAGTTCTTC.

The chain links TRBV19 to TRBJ2-1, with TRBD2 matching 10 bases. The germline gives CDR1 LNHDA, CDR2 SQIVND (reference sequence). V shed 7 bases and J 4 bases; nucleotides not matched to a gene: 1. The CDR3 totals 13 residues. The CDR3 DNA reads TGTGCCAGTACTAGCGGGAGTTACAATGAGCAGTTCTTC. Protein: CASTSGSYNEQFF.

This sequence joins TRBV7-9 and TRBJ1-2; D gene unclear. V was shortened by 2 bases and J by 8 bases, with 15 bases between the two germline ends. The CDR3 has 14 residues. CDR1 is SEHNR and CDR2 is FQNEAQ in the germline V gene (reference sequence). The CDR3 spells CASSLSHRENGYTF. The CDR3 DNA reads as TGTGCCAGCAGCTTAAGCCACCGGGAGAACGGCTACACCTTC.

CDR3 protein: CASSPPGRTNTEAFF. The CDR3 bases are TGCGCCAGCAGCCCTCCGGGACGGACGAACACTGAAGCTTTCTTT. The genes are TRBV4-1 and TRBJ1-1; D is perhaps TRBD1 (5 bases). Trimming removed 4 bases at V and 1 base at J, with 13 bases between. In germline, CDR1 is MGHRA, CDR2 YSYEKL. This CDR3 spans 15 amino acids.

The rearrangement links TRBV24-1 to TRBJ2-1; 9 bases match TRBD2. Germline V lookup: CDR1 KGHDR, CDR2 SFDVKD. The CDR3 has 15 amino acids. J lost 7 bases, V lost 0 bases, and 3 bases had no gene match. CDR3 DNA sequence: TGTGCCACCAGTGATTTGTCTAGCGGGATTAATGAGCAGTTCTTC. This codes for CATSDLSSGINEQFF.

The J gene is TRBJ1-2, the V gene TRBV29-1; no reliable D call. The CDR3 covers 15 residues. Germline V gives CDR1 SQVTM, CDR2 ANQGSEA. The V gene lost 2 bases and the J gene lost 0 bases, with 13 bases spanning the gap. The CDR3, as DNA: TGCAGCGTTGAAACCCCCTTGGGGACTAACTATGGCTACACCTTC. Its translation is CSVETPLGTNYGYTF.

This clone is a singleton in its sample. V usage is TRBV29-1 and J usage is TRBJ2-3; D is perhaps TRBD2 (6 bases). Trimming shortened V by 5 bases and J by 3 bases, and 18 bases separated the two germline ends. This CDR3 has 15 residues. The germline V gene has CDR1 SQVTM and CDR2 ANQGSEA. The CDR3 region has the DNA TGCAGCGTTCGAAAGTCGTCAGGGAGGACAGATACGCAGTATTTT. Protein product: CSVRKSSGRTDTQYF.

This clone was counted only a few times. CDR3 protein: CASSEDGTGGYEQYF. The CDR3 region has the DNA TGTGCCAGCAGTGAAGACGGGACAGGGGGTTACGAGCAGTACTTC. This sequence joins TRBV6-1 and TRBJ2-7, with 11 nucleotides matching TRBD1. CDR3 length equals 15 residues. Germline lookup yields CDR1 MNHNS and CDR2 SASEGT. After removal of 1 base from V and 4 bases from J, the junction contained 3 bases not matched to a gene.

This chain connects TRBV5-1 to TRBJ1-3; 7 bases agree with TRBD1. Germline CDR1 reads SGHRS; CDR2 reads YFSETQ. This CDR3 comprises 16 residues. V lost 0 bases to trimming and J lost 0 bases; unmatched junction nucleotides: 3. The CDR3 coding sequence is TGCGCCAGCAGCTTGGAGGACAGGCCCTCTGGAAACACCATATATTTT. This gives the protein CASSLEDRPSGNTIYF.